This T cell receptor beta chain emerged from a study of T cell responses to AZD1222 COVID-19 vaccine. Study outcomes and limitations: Spike as a whole was targeted by vaccine-associated CD4 TCRs, dominant at 160-218 and 743-854. Donor demographics were predominantly white British with a female majority; clonal diversity may be underestimated.

Libraries were prepared by immunoSEQ multiplex PCR; TCRdb keeps only in-frame clonotypes and omits some of them. Here the sample spans around 130,000 clones, 85% to 90% being singletons. Details on this clone: Antigen unknown.

The CDR3 totals 14 residues. Germline CDR1 is SGHKS and CDR2 is YYEKEE (reference sequence). The germline V and J ends were trimmed by 3 bases and 6 bases, with 10 bases remaining between them. The genes are TRBV5-5 and TRBJ1-6; unclear D gene. The TCR sequence derives from an adult who received the AZD1222 COVID-19 vaccine. Sample: peripheral blood, taken 28 days after the second AZD1222 dose. The DNA for the CDR3 is TGTGCCAGCAGCTCCACGGCTCTTAATTCACCCCTCCACTTT. As protein: CASSSTALNSPLHF.